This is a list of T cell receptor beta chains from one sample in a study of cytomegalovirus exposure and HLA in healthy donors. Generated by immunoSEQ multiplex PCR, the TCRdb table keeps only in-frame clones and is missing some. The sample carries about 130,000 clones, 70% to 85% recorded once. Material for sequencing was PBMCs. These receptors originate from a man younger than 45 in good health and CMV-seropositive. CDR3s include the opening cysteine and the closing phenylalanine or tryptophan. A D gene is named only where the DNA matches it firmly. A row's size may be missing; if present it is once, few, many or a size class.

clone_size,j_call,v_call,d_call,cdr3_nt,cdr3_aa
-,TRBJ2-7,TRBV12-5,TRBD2,TGTGCTAGTGGGCCCGGGACTAGCGGGAGAGGGGTATACGAGCAGTACTTC,CASGPGTSGRGVYEQYF
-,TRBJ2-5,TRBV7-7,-,TGTGCCAGCAGCTCCCGTGACAGGACCCAAGAGACCCAGTACTTC,CASSSRDRTQETQYF
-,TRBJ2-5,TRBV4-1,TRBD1,TGCGCCAGCAGCCAAGATCAAATCGGGACAGAGCCTCAAGAGACCCAGTACTTC,CASSQDQIGTEPQETQYF
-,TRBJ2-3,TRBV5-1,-,TGCGCCAGCAGCTTGGCTGGTCGGGGAGCAGATACGCAGTATTTT,CASSLAGRGADTQYF
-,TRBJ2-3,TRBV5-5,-,TGTGCCAGCAGCTTGACAGGGTTTCGCACAGATACGCAGTATTTT,CASSLTGFRTDTQYF
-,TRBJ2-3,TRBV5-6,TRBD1,TGTGCCAGCAGCTACGTCACAGGGGAGTATACGCAGTATTTT,CASSYVTGEYTQYF
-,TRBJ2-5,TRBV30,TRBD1,TGTGCCTGGAGTAGGCTCCTTCTGACAGGGGGAGAGACCCAGTACTTC,CAWSRLLLTGGETQYF
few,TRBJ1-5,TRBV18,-,TGTGCCAGCTCAGTCCAGAGCGAGCAGCCCCAGCATTTT,CASSVQSEQPQHF
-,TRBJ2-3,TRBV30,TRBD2,TGTGCCTGGAGTGTAGCGGGAGCGCGCACAGATACGCAGTATTTT,CAWSVAGARTDTQYF
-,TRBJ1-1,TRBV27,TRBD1,TGTGCCAGCAGCCTCACCCAGGGGGGGAACACTGAAGCTTTCTTT,CASSLTQGGNTEAFF
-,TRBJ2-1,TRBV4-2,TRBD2,TGTGCCAGCAGCCCCCAAACGGGCAGCGGGGGGGTTGAGCAGTTCTTC,CASSPQTGSGGVEQFF
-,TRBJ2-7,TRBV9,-,TGTGCCAGCAGCGTAGGACAGAGATGGAACGAGCAGTACTTC,CASSVGQRWNEQYF
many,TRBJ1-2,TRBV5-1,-,TGCGCCACCGCTATGGGGCAGGGCTATGGCTACACCTTC,CATAMGQGYGYTF
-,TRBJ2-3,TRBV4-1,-,TGCGCCAGCAGCCCGGTAGGAAGCGGCACAGATACGCAGTATTTT,CASSPVGSGTDTQYF
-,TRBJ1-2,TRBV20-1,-,TGCAGTGCTAGCGTTGGCTACACCTTC,CSASVGYTF
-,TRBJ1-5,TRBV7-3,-,TGTGCCAGCAGCTTAACGGGCGATCCGAATCAGCCCCAGCATTTT,CASSLTGDPNQPQHF
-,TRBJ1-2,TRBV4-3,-,TGCGCCAGCAGCCAAGATAAGTTAACTACGAATGGCTACACCTTC,CASSQDKLTTNGYTF
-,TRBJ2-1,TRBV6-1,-,TGTGCCAGCAGTGACGTCTCCTGGCGGCGACCGAATGATGAGCAGTTCTTC,CASSDVSWRRPNDEQFF
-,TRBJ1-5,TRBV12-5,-,TGTGCTAGTGGACAAGGGGGTCAGCCCCAGCATTTT,CASGQGGQPQHF
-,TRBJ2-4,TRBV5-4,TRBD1,TGTGCCAGCAGCACCACAGGGGGCGAGGGCATTCAGTACTTC,CASSTTGGEGIQYF
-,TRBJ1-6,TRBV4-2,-,TGTGCCAGCAGCCCCATTATGGTGAGCTCCTATAATTCACCCCTCCACTTT,CASSPIMVSSYNSPLHF
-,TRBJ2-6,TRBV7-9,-,TGTGCCAGCAGCCCGATGCCCCAGGGGGCCAACGTCCTGACTTTC,CASSPMPQGANVLTF
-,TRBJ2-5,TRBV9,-,TGTGCCAGCAGCGTGGAGGTCGGAAAGACCCAGTACTTC,CASSVEVGKTQYF
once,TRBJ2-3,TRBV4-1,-,TGCGCCAGCAGGGCGGGGCTTGGGGCAGATACGCAGTATTTT,CASRAGLGADTQYF
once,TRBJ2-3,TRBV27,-,TGTGCCAGCAGTTTCTGGCGGGGTGGGGCAGATACGCAGTATTTT,CASSFWRGGADTQYF
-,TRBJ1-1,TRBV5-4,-,TGTGCCAGCAGCTTCGGAGGTTCGTTGAACACTGAAGCTTTCTTT,CASSFGGSLNTEAFF
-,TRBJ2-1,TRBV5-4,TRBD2,TGTGCCAGCAGCTTGGGGGGGTCTAGCGGGATAGGTGAGCAGTTCTTC,CASSLGGSSGIGEQFF
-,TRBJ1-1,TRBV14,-,TGTGCCAGCAGTTATACGGGGGGTGTTGAAGCTTTCTTT,CASSYTGGVEAFF
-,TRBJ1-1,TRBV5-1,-,TGCGCCAGCAGCCAAAACGGGGGGAGTCGGGGCACTGAAGCTTTCTTT,CASSQNGGSRGTEAFF
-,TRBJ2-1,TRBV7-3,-,TGTGCCAGCAGCTCGGGATATCAGTTCTTC,CASSSGYQFF
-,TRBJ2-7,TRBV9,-,TGTGCCAGCAGCGCACAGGGCGAGCAGTACTTC,CASSAQGEQYF
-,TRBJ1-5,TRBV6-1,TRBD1,TGTGCCAGCACTATAGGACAGGTCAGCAATCAGCCCCAGCATTTT,CASTIGQVSNQPQHF
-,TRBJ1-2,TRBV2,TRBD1,TGTGCCAGCAGTGAGGGACAGGGGCGGTTGCGGGGCTACACCTTC,CASSEGQGRLRGYTF
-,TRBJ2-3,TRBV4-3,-,TGCGCCAGCAGCCTCAACGACTACCCCGTTCAGTATTTT,CASSLNDYPVQYF
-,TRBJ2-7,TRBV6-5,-,TGTGCCAGCAGTTACCTGCGAGGGGGGGGCTACGAGCAGTACTTC,CASSYLRGGGYEQYF
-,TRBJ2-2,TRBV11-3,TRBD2,TGTGCCAGCAGCCGGGGGGGGACTAGCGGGACCGGGGAGCTGTTTTTT,CASSRGGTSGTGELFF
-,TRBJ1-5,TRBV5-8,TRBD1,TGTGCCAGCAGCCGTTACAGGGGAGTCCAGCCCCAGCATTTT,CASSRYRGVQPQHF
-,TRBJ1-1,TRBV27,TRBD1,TGTGCCAGCGGCCTAGGGACAGCTGAAGCTTTCTTT,CASGLGTAEAFF
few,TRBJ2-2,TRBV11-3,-,TGTGCCAGCAGCTTGGACGGGGACACCGGGGAGCTGTTTTTT,CASSLDGDTGELFF
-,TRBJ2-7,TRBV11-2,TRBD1,TGTGCCAGCAGCTTACAGATGCATAAGGGACAGGGTTCCTACGAGCAGTACTTC,CASSLQMHKGQGSYEQYF
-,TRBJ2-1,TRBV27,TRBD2,TGTGCCAGCAGAGGACTAGCGGGAAGGTACAATGAGCAGTTCTTC,CASRGLAGRYNEQFF
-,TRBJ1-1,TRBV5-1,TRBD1,TGCGCCAGCAGCCCTAACTCCGGGACAGGGGTTGAAGCTTTCTTT,CASSPNSGTGVEAFF
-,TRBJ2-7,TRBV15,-,TGTGCCACCAGCAGCATGACAGCCTCCTACGAGCAGTACTTC,CATSSMTASYEQYF
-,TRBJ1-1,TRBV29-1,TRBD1,TGCAGCGTTGCTCAGCCTGACAGGGGCACTGAAGCTTTCTTT,CSVAQPDRGTEAFF
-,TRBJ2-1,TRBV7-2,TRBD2,TGTGCCAGCAGCTTAGTGCGGGGGGGAAAATACGAGCAATTCTTC,CASSLVRGGKYEQFF
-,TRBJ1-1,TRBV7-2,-,TGTGCCAGCAGTGCGGGGGGAGCTAACACTGAAGCTTTCTTT,CASSAGGANTEAFF
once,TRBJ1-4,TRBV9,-,TGTGCCAGCAGCGTAGGTGGAGGCGGTTCTAATGAAAAACTGTTTTTT,CASSVGGGGSNEKLFF
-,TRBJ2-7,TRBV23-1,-,TGCGCCAGCAGTGAACGGACAAGGGATGTGTACTTC,CASSERTRDVYF
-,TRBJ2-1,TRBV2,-,TGTGCCAGCAGGTCGGACATGAGCTCCTACAATGAGCAGTTCTTC,CASRSDMSSYNEQFF
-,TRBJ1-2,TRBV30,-,TGTGCCTGGAGGGAGAAGGGAGGGCTCAACTATGGCTACACCTTC,CAWREKGGLNYGYTF
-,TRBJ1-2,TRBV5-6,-,TGTGCCAGCAGTCCCGGGCTAGGGGTAAACTATGGCTACACCTTC,CASSPGLGVNYGYTF
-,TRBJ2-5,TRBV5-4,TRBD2,TGTGCCAGCAGCCTGGGGACTAGCGGGAGGGCCAGTCAAGAGACCCAGTACTTC,CASSLGTSGRASQETQYF
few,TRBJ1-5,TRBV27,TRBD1,TGTGCCAGCAGGGCGGGACAGGGGGTCAATCAGCCCCAGCATTTT,CASRAGQGVNQPQHF
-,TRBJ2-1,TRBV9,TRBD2,TGTGCCAGCAGCGTGGGTAGCGGGAGCTCCTACAATGAGCAGTTCTTC,CASSVGSGSSYNEQFF